One sample yielded the 13 T cell receptor beta chains listed below, sequenced in a study of blood T cell repertoires in COVID-19. Only in-frame clones appear in the TCRdb table, and some are missing; sequencing was by immunoSEQ multiplex PCR. The data show about 120,000 clones, 80% to 90% seen once. Sequenced material: peripheral blood. The receptors shown here come from a human donor with acute or convalescent COVID-19. The donor label of this sample is uncertain.

The chain has TRBV7-9 and TRBJ1-1; possibly TRBD1 for D (6 bases). The V end lost 5 bases, the J end lost 3 bases, and 16 bases lay between the germline ends. The germline V gene encodes CDR1 SEHNR and CDR2 FQNEAQ (reference sequence). This CDR3 has 15 residues. The CDR3 DNA reads TGTGCCAGCAGCCGGAGAATCAGGGGAGACACTGAAGCTTTCTTT. Encoded protein: CASSRRIRGDTEAFF.

The gene calls are TRBV7-3 and TRBJ2-1; TRBD1 might be the D (5 bases). The CDR3 totals 16 residues. Germline V CDR1 and CDR2: SGHTA, FQGTGA. Trimming took off 1 base at V and 0 bases at J, with 10 bases between the two ends. CDR3 residues: CASSLIIGASYNEQFF. CDR3 coding DNA: TGTGCCAGCAGCTTAATTATAGGGGCCTCCTACAATGAGCAGTTCTTC. The full variable domain, with the rest looked up from reference TRBV7-3 and TRBJ2-1, is GAGVSQTPSNKVTEKGKYVELRCDPISGHTALYWYRQSLGQGPEFLIYFQGTGAADDSGLPNDRFFAVRPEGSVSTLKIQRTERGDSAVYLCASSLIIGASYNEQFFGPGTRLTVL.

In its sample, this clone was seen once. V is TRBV5-1 and J is TRBJ2-5; 10 nucleotides line up with TRBD1. This CDR3 has 15 amino acids. Germline CDR1 reads SGHRS; CDR2 reads YFSETQ. Trimming at V came to 3 bases and at J to 5 bases, leaving 7 bases not matched to a gene. CDR3 nucleotide sequence: TGCGCCAGCAGCTACGGGGACAGGGGCACGGAGACCCAGTACTTC. It yields the protein CASSYGDRGTETQYF. The full variable domain, in which reference TRBV5-1 and TRBJ2-5 provide the parts outside the CDR3, is KAGVTQTPRYLIKTRGQQVTLSCSPISGHRSVSWYQQTPGQGLQFLFEYFSETQRNKGNFPGRFSGRQFSNSRSEMNVSTLELGDSALYLCASSYGDRGTETQYFGPGTRLLVL.

This clone came up once. The chain combines TRBV3-1 (or the pseudogene TRBV3-2) with TRBJ2-2; 9 nucleotides line up with TRBD1. V lost 6 bases, J lost 6 bases, and 5 bases stayed unmatched. This CDR3 contains 14 residues. Germline CDR1 reads LGHDT; CDR2 reads YNNKEL (reference sequence). Here the CDR3 DNA reads TGTGCCAGCAGAACAGGGGGCGGCTCCGGGGAGCTGTTTTTT. This sequence encodes CASRTGGGSGELFF.

This clone was counted a few times. The chain employs TRBV7-8 and TRBJ1-2; D ambiguous. The CDR3 spans 14 residues. With 6 bases removed from V and 4 bases from J, the gap between germline ends came to 15 bases. Germline CDR1 and CDR2: SGHVS and FQNEAQ. The CDR3 region is CASSHGRRFYGYTF. The CDR3 nucleotides are TGTGCCAGCAGTCACGGCCGGCGGTTCTATGGCTACACCTTC.

The J gene is TRBJ2-3, the V gene TRBV7-8, with unresolved D. Germline CDR1 is SGHVS and CDR2 is FQNEAQ. The V and J ends lost 3 bases and 2 bases respectively, with 6 bases between them. The CDR3 runs 13 residues. CDR3 DNA: TGTGCCAGCAGCTTTAGCCCCACAGATACGCAGTATTTT. Translated: CASSFSPTDTQYF.

V is TRBV27 and J is TRBJ2-3, with D perhaps TRBD1 (6 bases). Trimming cost V 5 bases and J 4 bases, with 10 bases left between them. The CDR3 spans 13 residues. CDR1 and CDR2 (germline): MNHEY, SMNVEV (reference sequence). The CDR3 here is CASSAWTADTQYF. The CDR3 region has the DNA TGTGCCAGCAGTGCTTGGACAGCAGATACGCAGTATTTT.

The CDR3 loop is CASGDQGRETQYF. The CDR3 DNA is TGTGCCAGCGGAGATCAGGGGAGAGAGACCCAGTACTTC. The chain employs TRBV7-2 and TRBJ2-5; D is perhaps TRBD1 (6 bases). Trimming cost V 8 bases and J 4 bases, with 14 bases left between them. Germline assignment: CDR1 SGHTA and CDR2 FQGNSA. There are 13 residues in the CDR3.

This clone was observed once. V usage is TRBV3-1 (or the pseudogene TRBV3-2) and J usage is TRBJ2-5, with TRBD2 identical over 7 bases. Germline V lookup: CDR1 LGHDT, CDR2 YNNKEL (reference sequence). This CDR3 comprises 14 residues. The trim removed 6 bases at V and 5 bases at J, leaving 9 bases unmatched. The CDR3 spells CASRPSGEGETQYF. In DNA, the CDR3 is TGTGCCAGCAGACCCAGCGGGGAGGGGGAGACCCAGTACTTC.

The chain combines TRBV30 with TRBJ1-1; weak D call: TRBD1 (5 bases). The CDR3 spans 13 residues. Looked up from germline, CDR1 is GTSNPN and CDR2 is SVGIG (reference sequence). Trimming pared 3 bases from V and 3 bases from J, leaving 11 bases between. CDR3 nucleotides: TGTGCCTGGAGCGAACAAGGGGACACTGAAGCTTTCTTT. As protein: CAWSEQGDTEAFF.

The genes are TRBV5-1 and TRBJ1-3; D is ambiguous. This CDR3 comprises 15 residues. CDR1 SGHRS and CDR2 YFSETQ come from the germline V gene. The V and J ends lost 8 bases and 0 bases respectively, with 15 bases between them. CDR3 region: CASSDKPASGNTIYF. The CDR3 DNA reads as TGCGCCAGTAGCGACAAACCAGCCTCTGGAAACACCATATATTTT.

The rearrangement joins TRBV5-1 to TRBJ2-2; 9 bases line up with TRBD1. The CDR3 consists of 14 residues. V lost 3 bases and J lost 5; bases outside the gene matches: 2. Germline values: CDR1 SGHRS, CDR2 YFSETQ. DNA of the CDR3: TGCGCCAGCAGCTCCGGGACAGGGACCGGGGAGCTGTTTTTT. This translates into CASSSGTGTGELFF. The entire variable domain, with the rest obtained from reference TRBV5-1 and TRBJ2-2, is as follows: KAGVTQTPRYLIKTRGQQVTLSCSPISGHRSVSWYQQTPGQGLQFLFEYFSETQRNKGNFPGRFSGRQFSNSRSEMNVSTLELGDSALYLCASSSGTGTGELFFGEGSRLTVL.

This clone was detected a few times. The chain joins TRBV7-3 to TRBJ2-7; TRBD1 matches 8 bases. The V and J ends lost 2 bases and 3 bases, in that order; junction bases with no gene match: 3. The CDR3 has 14 residues. CDR1 SGHTA and CDR2 FQGTGA come from the germline V gene. The CDR3 sequence is CASSLLGQGYEQYF. Written as DNA, the CDR3 is TGTGCCAGCAGCTTATTAGGACAGGGCTACGAGCAGTACTTC.